These 5 T cell receptor beta chains were sequenced from one sample in a study of tumor-infiltrating lymphocytes in glioblastoma multiforme. Three nested ARM-PCR rounds with V-beta and C-beta primers built TCRB libraries. TCRdb reprocessed the multiplex PCR reads with MiXCR, giving one entry per CDR3 protein. Among 8,500 to 10,000 distinct CDR3 sequences listed, 65% to 75% were seen once. The specimen was brain tumor tissue. Source of these receptors: a male donor with glioblastoma.

The chain carries TRBV4-1 and TRBJ1-5; D is unresolved. V was shortened by 1 base and J by 5 bases, with 12 bases between the two germline ends. This CDR3 has 15 amino acids. Germline assignment: CDR1 MGHRA and CDR2 YSYEKL. The CDR3 loop reads CASSQGRGEHQPQHF. The CDR3 region has the DNA TGCGCCAGCAGCCAAGGTCGAGGAGAGCATCAGCCCCAGCATTTT.

This clonotype was observed many times. The V and J genes are TRBV11-2 and TRBJ2-7, with 10 positions matching TRBD1. CDR3 length: 18 residues. V shed 5 bases, J shed 9 bases, and the junction held 22 bases outside the gene matches. Germline V CDR1 and CDR2: SGHAT, FQNNGV. The DNA for the CDR3 is TGTGCCAGCAGCACTCTTCAACTGACAGGGGGCCCTATACGGGGGCAGTACTTC. Its protein is CASSTLQLTGGPIRGQYF.

This chain uses TRBV28 with TRBJ1-3; D unclear. V lost 4 bases and J 0 bases, leaving 13 bases between the germline ends. The CDR3 sequence is 16 residues long. CDR1 MDHEN and CDR2 SYDVKM come from the germline V gene. The CDR3 sequence is CASSYQITSSGNTIYF. CDR3 coding DNA: TGTGCCAGCAGTTACCAAATCACTAGCTCTGGAAACACCATATATTTT. The full variable domain, its missing parts supplied by reference TRBV28 and TRBJ1-3, is DVKVTQSSRYLVKRTGEKVFLECVQDMDHENMFWYRQDPGLGLRLIYFSYDVKMKEKGDIPEGYSVSREKKERFSLILESASTNQTSMYLCASSYQITSSGNTIYFGEGSWLTVV.

Comments on this clonotype: One end of the junction does not line up with germline, which may come from a read error. The gene calls are TRBV10-3 and TRBJ2-3; D gene unclear. CDR3 length: 16 residues. Germline V lookup: CDR1 ENHRY, CDR2 SYGVKD. The CDR3 spells CAISGGAGSNTDKQYF. As DNA, the CDR3 is TGTGCCATCAGTGGAGGCGCTGGCTCCAACACAGATAAGCAGTATTTT.

The chain carries TRBV11-2 and TRBJ1-2; no clear D gene. The length of the CDR3 is 14 residues. Trimming stripped 1 base from V and 13 bases from J, with 19 bases between. Germline V gene lookup returns CDR1 SGHAT and CDR2 FQNNGV. DNA for the CDR3: TGTGCCAGCAGCTTAGGGGTCCGCCTTTTCGGTGCCACCTTC. This sequence encodes CASSLGVRLFGATF.